These T cell receptor beta chains were read from a single sample in a study of technical replicates of blood from a few donors. Data came from immunoSEQ multiplex PCR; TCRdb stores just in-frame clones and leaves some out. The profile covers tens of thousands of clones, with about 94% appearing a single time and 0.25% to 0.3% taken by the ten largest. What was sequenced was T cells isolated from PBMCs. The receptors were sampled from a human donor in good health. Both conserved end residues are part of each CDR3. The D gene is left open where the match is weak.

j_gene | d_gene | v_gene | CDR3aa
TRBJ2-1 | TRBD1 | TRBV19 | CASSIRGQGVYNEQFF
TRBJ2-5 | NA | TRBV5-1 | CASSLGGRQETQYF
TRBJ1-1 | NA | TRBV6-5 | CASSYSISYTEAFF
TRBJ2-7 | TRBD2 | TRBV7-2 | CASSLGGGYYEQYF
TRBJ1-6 | NA | TRBV10-3 | CAIRDTNSPLHF
TRBJ2-4 | NA | TRBV1 | CTSSLAAEEAKNIQYF
TRBJ1-6 | NA | TRBV4-1 | CASSLDTGKELGSPLHF
TRBJ2-5 | TRBD1 | TRBV6-5 | CASSYRGRRDQETQYF
TRBJ1-5 | NA | TRBV19 | CASSINGRGRRQPQHF
TRBJ1-1 | TRBD1 | TRBV7-2 | CASSGTGGTEAFF
TRBJ2-7 | NA | TRBV7-9 | CASSRESPEQYF
TRBJ1-1 | TRBD1 | TRBV27 | CASSWDSGVGAFF
TRBJ2-7 | NA | TRBV9 | CASSVGAGHEQYF
TRBJ2-6 | TRBD2 | TRBV5-1 | CASSFRGLAGGNTKSGANVLTF
TRBJ1-1 | NA | TRBV19 | CASSFVNTEAFF
TRBJ2-4 | TRBD1 | TRBV5-4 | CASSSGGQGLNIQYF
TRBJ1-1 | NA | TRBV13 | CASSWRTEAFF
TRBJ2-1 | NA | TRBV6-5 | CASLGERSRNEQFF
TRBJ2-1 | TRBD1 | TRBV13 | CASSSDDRGKFF
TRBJ2-7 | NA | TRBV4-1 | CASSQDRQGWGYEQYF
TRBJ2-5 | NA | TRBV7-9 | CASSPHMGEWSGETQYF
TRBJ1-2 | TRBD1 | TRBV28 | CASSFPSPLGQGAFGYTF
TRBJ1-2 | TRBD1 | TRBV30 | CAWSTIGGTGDNYGYTF
TRBJ2-1 | NA | TRBV2 | CASSESNEQFF
TRBJ1-2 | NA | TRBV30 | CARYGIPYGYTF
TRBJ2-3 | TRBD2 | TRBV29-1 | CSDQLAGRDDTQYF
TRBJ2-7 | NA | TRBV27 | CASSPGLPYEQYF